This T cell receptor beta chain derives from a study of cytomegalovirus exposure and HLA in healthy donors. V lost 5 bases and J lost 3, with 22 bases in between. The CDR3 spans 17 residues. Germline-derived CDR1 and CDR2 are LNHDA and SQIVND (reference sequence). The primer mix had 60 Vbeta and 13 Jbeta primers. Produced via immunoSEQ multiplex PCR; TCRdb's table is partial and in-frame only. The table has 87,000 or so clones, 64% seen once; the top ten hold under 4%. The chain carries TRBV19 and TRBJ2-5; D may be TRBD2 (7 bases). What was sequenced was PBMCs. This clonotype was obtained from a man in his 60s in good health and CMV-seronegative. CDR3 amino acids: CASSSGARWGGEETQYF. CDR3 bases: TGTGCCAGTAGTTCCGGAGCACGGTGGGGGGGCGAAGAGACCCAGTACTTC.